Here is one T cell receptor beta chain with its context. Its antigen is as yet unknown. Method: immunoSEQ multiplex PCR; TCRdb's copy keeps in-frame clones and lacks some. The profile shows fewer than 85,000 clones, over 75% of them singletons. The sample belongs to a study of T cell responses to AZD1222 COVID-19 vaccine. Study results and limitations: The number of AZD1222 recipients seropositive at baseline was only six. Nearly half of unique spike-specific TCRs reportedly avoided B.1.351 and B.1.1.7 mutated regions. Spike-specific TCR breadth and depth went up after people got two AZD1222 doses. The sample set comprised mostly white British donors with more females, and clonal diversity was possibly underestimated.

Trimming removed 0 bases from V and 0 bases from J, with 11 bases in between. This CDR3 has 16 residues. Germline V lookup: CDR1 SGHVS, CDR2 FNYEAQ. This sequence originates from an adult in good health. The rearrangement uses TRBV7-6 and TRBJ1-1, with D maybe TRBD1 (5 bases). This specimen consisted of peripheral blood, obtained on day 0 of AZD1222 vaccination. As DNA, the CDR3 is TGTGCCAGCAGCTTAGCGGCAGGGCGAGTGAACACTGAAGCTTTCTTT. Its protein product is CASSLAAGRVNTEAFF. The entire variable domain, with the rest obtained from reference TRBV7-6 and TRBJ1-1, is as follows: GAGVSQSPRYKVTKRGQDVALRCDPISGHVSLYWYRQALGQGPEFLTYFNYEAQQDKSGLPNDRFSAERPEGSISTLTIQRTEQRDSAMYRCASSLAAGRVNTEAFFGQGTRLTVV.